Below are 10 T cell receptor beta chains sequenced from a single sample in a study of response to subunit inactivated influenza vaccine. MiXCR, run by TCRdb on the RT-PCR reads, gives a single entry per CDR3 protein. Among 530,000 or so distinct CDR3 sequences, around 25% were seen once, and the ten largest hold about 1.9%. Sequenced material: CD4+ T cells sorted from PBMCs, taken less than 6 days after vaccination. The receptors were sampled from a man aged 50 to 60 who received an inactivated influenza vaccine.

This sequence joins TRBV27 and TRBJ1-1, with D unresolved. Trimming removed 3 bases from V and 3 bases from J, with 17 bases in between. Germline V gene lookup returns CDR1 MNHEY and CDR2 SMNVEV (reference sequence). The CDR3 loop spans 16 amino acids. Here the CDR3 DNA reads TGTGCCAGCAGTTTTGTAAGGTTTGGTCCGGACACTGAAGCTTTCTTT. Amino acids: CASSFVRFGPDTEAFF.

Only a few counts were recorded for this clonotype. J is TRBJ2-5 and V is TRBV10-3, with 8 bases identical to TRBD1. There are 13 residues in the CDR3. Germline V gene lookup returns CDR1 ENHRY and CDR2 SYGVKD. Trimming took 10 bases from V and 2 from J; bases not matched to a gene: 6. The CDR3 DNA reads as TGTGCCACACTTCGACAGGGGCAAGAGACCCAGTACTTC. Protein product: CATLRQGQETQYF.

This clonotype has at least ten counts. DNA for the CDR3: TGTGCCAGCAGTTCAGGGGGCCCGGAGACCCAGTACTTC. Protein product: CASSSGGPETQYF. This rearrangement joins TRBV7-2 to TRBJ2-5; 8 nucleotides agree with TRBD1. Looked up from germline, CDR1 is SGHTA and CDR2 is FQGNSA. The CDR3 contains 13 residues. Trimming cost V 6 bases and J 5 bases; bases outside gene matches: 5.

This CDR3 reads CASSLADKAQPQHF. The CDR3 DNA reads TGTGCCAGCAGCTTGGCGGACAAGGCACAGCCCCAGCATTTT. The V and J genes are TRBV7-9 and TRBJ1-5; D is perhaps TRBD1 (5 bases). The CDR3 is made up of 14 amino acids. Trimming pared 3 bases from V and 7 bases from J, leaving 13 bases between. Germline assignment: CDR1 SEHNR and CDR2 FQNEAQ (reference sequence).

The V call is TRBV3-1, the J call TRBJ1-6; perhaps TRBD1 as D (5 bases). The CDR3 consists of 14 residues. Trimming pared 4 bases from V and 7 bases from J, leaving 11 bases between. CDR1 is LGHDT and CDR2 is YNNKEL in the germline V gene (reference sequence). CDR3 sequence (DNA): TGTGCCAGCAGCCGCGAGGGACGGAATTCACCCCTCCACTTT. Residues: CASSREGRNSPLHF.

This clonotype was counted only a few times. The V call is TRBV24-1, the J call TRBJ2-3; perhaps TRBD1 as D (6 bases). V lost 3 bases, J lost 4 bases, and 10 bases lay in between. Germline-derived CDR1 and CDR2 are KGHDR and SFDVKD. The CDR3 consists of 14 residues. CDR3 DNA sequence: TGTGCCACCAGTGATCCCAGGGGTGCAGATACGCAGTATTTT. Its protein product is CATSDPRGADTQYF.

The chain couples TRBV5-1 to TRBJ2-1; 11 positions agree with TRBD2. Unmatched junction bases numbered 7, after V lost 4 bases and J lost 10 bases. The CDR3 loop spans 14 amino acids. CDR1 is SGHRS and CDR2 is YFSETQ in the germline V gene. The CDR3 DNA is TGCGCCAGCAGCGCCACTAGCGGGAGTGGGGAGCAGTTCTTC. Translated, it gives CASSATSGSGEQFF.

This clonotype was recorded at least ten times. The chain couples TRBV7-2 to TRBJ2-6; D is possibly TRBD1 or TRBD2 (5 bases each). Trimming removed 5 bases from V and 0 bases from J, with 14 bases in between. This CDR3 has 17 residues. The V gene's germline CDR1 is SGHTA and CDR2 FQGNSA. The CDR3 loop reads CASSPGPGRSGANVLTF. For the CDR3, the DNA is TGTGCCAGCAGCCCAGGGCCGGGGCGCTCTGGGGCCAACGTCCTGACTTTC. The full variable domain, in which reference TRBV7-2 and TRBJ2-6 provide the parts outside the CDR3, is GAGVSQSPSNKVTEKGKDVELRCDPISGHTALYWYRQSLGQGLEFLIYFQGNSAPDKSGLPSDRFSAERTGGSVSTLTIQRTQQEDSAVYLCASSPGPGRSGANVLTFGAGSRLTVL.

V gene TRBV28 combines with J gene TRBJ2-5; the D call may be TRBD1 or TRBD2 (5 bases each). Germline-derived CDR1 and CDR2 are MDHEN and SYDVKM. The V end was cut by 9 bases, the J end by 5 bases, with 19 bases between. This CDR3 region has 14 residues. CDR3 sequence reads: CASEPGTLGETQYF. The CDR3 nucleotides are TGTGCCAGTGAGCCCGGGACCTTGGGGGAGACCCAGTACTTC.

This clonotype was picked up a small number of times. The chain combines TRBV7-9 with TRBJ2-1, with D perhaps assigned TRBD1 or TRBD2 (5 bases each). This CDR3 contains 13 residues. The V gene lost 10 bases and the J gene lost 3 bases, with 13 bases spanning the gap. Germline V lookup: CDR1 SEHNR, CDR2 FQNEAQ (reference sequence). CDR3 loop: CATDGTIYNEQFF. The CDR3 nucleotides read TGTGCCACCGACGGGACCATCTACAATGAGCAGTTCTTC.